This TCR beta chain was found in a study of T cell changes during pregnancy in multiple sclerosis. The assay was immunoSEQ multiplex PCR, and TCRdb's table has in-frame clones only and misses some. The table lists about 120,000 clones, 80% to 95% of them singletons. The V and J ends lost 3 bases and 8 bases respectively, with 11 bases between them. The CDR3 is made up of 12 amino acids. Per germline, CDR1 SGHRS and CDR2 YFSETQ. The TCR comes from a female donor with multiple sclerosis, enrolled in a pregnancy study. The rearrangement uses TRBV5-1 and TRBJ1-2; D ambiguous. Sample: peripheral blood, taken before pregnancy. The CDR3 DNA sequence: TGCGCCAGCAGCTCGAGCCCGGGGGGCTACACCTTC. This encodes CASSSSPGGYTF.